This T cell receptor beta chain was captured by sequencing in a study of cytomegalovirus exposure and HLA in healthy donors. Study in general: Previous work identified 100 million or so unique TCR beta sequences from 150 million to 200 million T cells.

The primer mix had 60 Vbeta and 13 Jbeta primers. Sequencing was performed with immunoSEQ multiplex PCR; in TCRdb, only in-frame clones are kept and a portion is missing. Among under 95,000 clones, roughly 73% were seen once, and the ten largest hold approximately 2%. Unrecorded immune exposure was likely among donors, who were nominally healthy when sampled. The V and J ends lost 5 bases and 0 bases respectively, with 11 bases between them. The CDR3 covers 15 residues. Germline assignment: CDR1 MNHNS and CDR2 SASEGT. V is TRBV6-1 and J is TRBJ1-5, with a tentative D call TRBD1 (5 bases). The sequenced sample was PBMCs. The TCR originated in a man aged 35 to 55 in good health and CMV-seronegative. CDR3 residues: CASSSWGYSNQPQHF. CDR3 sequence (DNA): TGTGCCAGCAGTTCTTGGGGCTATAGCAATCAGCCCCAGCATTTT.